This T cell receptor beta chain was sequenced for a study of beta chain features in type 1 diabetes. Study-wide findings and caveats: The analysis here could not establish whether HLA type shapes TCRB rearrangement.

A few counts support this clone. Its antigen remains unknown. Investigators reverse transcribed all isolated RNA, so they sequenced expressed TCRB transcripts. Measured with immunoSEQ multiplex PCR; TCRdb has only the in-frame clones, and not every one. The data contain some 300,000 clones, under 8.5% of them singletons. The sequenced sample consisted of central memory CD4+ T cells from blood. This receptor was identified in a woman aged 18-29 years in good health.

CDR3 nucleotides: TGTGCCACCAGCAGAGCGACGGCCCGCGAGACCCAGTACTTC. It codes for CATSRATARETQYF. V and J are TRBV15 and TRBJ2-5; no definite D call. The CDR3 contains 14 residues. The germline CDR1 and CDR2 sequences are LNHNV and YYDKDF (reference sequence). V lost 1 base and J 5 bases, leaving 11 bases between the germline ends.